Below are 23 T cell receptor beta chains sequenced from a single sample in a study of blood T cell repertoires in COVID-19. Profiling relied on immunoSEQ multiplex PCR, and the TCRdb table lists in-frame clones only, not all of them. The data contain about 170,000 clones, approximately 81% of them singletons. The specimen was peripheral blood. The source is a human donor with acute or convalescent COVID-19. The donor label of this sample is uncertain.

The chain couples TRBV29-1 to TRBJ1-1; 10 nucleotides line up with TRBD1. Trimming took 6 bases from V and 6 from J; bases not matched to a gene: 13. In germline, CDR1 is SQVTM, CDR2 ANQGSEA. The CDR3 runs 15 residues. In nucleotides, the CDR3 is TGCAGCGTGGCAACAATGACAGGGGGCAGCTCTGAAGCTTTCTTT. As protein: CSVATMTGGSSEAFF.

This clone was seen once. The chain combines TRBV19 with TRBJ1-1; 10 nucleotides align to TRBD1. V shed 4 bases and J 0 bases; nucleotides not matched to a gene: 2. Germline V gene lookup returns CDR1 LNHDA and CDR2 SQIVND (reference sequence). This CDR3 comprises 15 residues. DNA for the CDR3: TGTGCCAGTAGTAAGGACAGGGGGATGAACACTGAAGCTTTCTTT. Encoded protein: CASSKDRGMNTEAFF.

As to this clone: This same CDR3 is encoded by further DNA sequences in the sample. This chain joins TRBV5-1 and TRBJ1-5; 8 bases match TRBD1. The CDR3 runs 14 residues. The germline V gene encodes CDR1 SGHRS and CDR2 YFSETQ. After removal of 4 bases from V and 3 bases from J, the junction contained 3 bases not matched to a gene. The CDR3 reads CASSLTGANQPQHF. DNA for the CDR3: TGCGCCAGCAGCCTGACAGGGGCCAATCAGCCCCAGCATTTT.

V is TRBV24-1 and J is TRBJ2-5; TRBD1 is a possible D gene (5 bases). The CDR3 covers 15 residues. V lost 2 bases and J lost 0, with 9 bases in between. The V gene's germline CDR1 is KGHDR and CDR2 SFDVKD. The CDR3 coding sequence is TGTGCCACCAGTGATTCCGGCAGGGACCAAGAGACCCAGTACTTC. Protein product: CATSDSGRDQETQYF.

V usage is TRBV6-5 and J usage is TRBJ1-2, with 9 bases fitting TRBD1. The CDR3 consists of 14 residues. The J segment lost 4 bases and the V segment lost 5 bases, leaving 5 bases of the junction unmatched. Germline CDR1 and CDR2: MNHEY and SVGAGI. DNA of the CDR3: TGTGCCAGCAGTCAGGACAGGGGAGCCTATGGCTACACCTTC. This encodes CASSQDRGAYGYTF.

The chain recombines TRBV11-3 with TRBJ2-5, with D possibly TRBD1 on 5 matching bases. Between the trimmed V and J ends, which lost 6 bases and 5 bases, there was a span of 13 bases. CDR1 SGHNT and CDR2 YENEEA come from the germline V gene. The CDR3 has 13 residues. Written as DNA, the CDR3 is TGTGCCAGCAGGGAACCACCAGGGGAGACCCAGTACTTC. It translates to CASREPPGETQYF.

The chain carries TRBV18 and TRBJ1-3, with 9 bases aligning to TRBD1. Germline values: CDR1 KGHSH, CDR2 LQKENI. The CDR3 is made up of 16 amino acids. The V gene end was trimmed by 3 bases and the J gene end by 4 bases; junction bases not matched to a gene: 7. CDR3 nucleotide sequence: TGTGCCAGCTCACCGAAACAGGGGGCAGACGGAAACACCATATATTTT. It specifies CASSPKQGADGNTIYF.

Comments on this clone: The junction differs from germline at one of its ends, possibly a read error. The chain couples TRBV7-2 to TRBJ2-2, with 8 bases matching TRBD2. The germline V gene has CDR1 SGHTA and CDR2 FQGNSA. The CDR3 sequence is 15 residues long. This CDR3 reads CASRLAGQDTGELFF. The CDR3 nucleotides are TGTGCCAGCAGATTAGCGGGACAAGACACCGGGGAGCTGTTTTTT. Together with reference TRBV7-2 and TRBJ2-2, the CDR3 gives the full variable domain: GAGVSQSPSNKVTEKGKDVELRCDPISGHTALYWYRQSLGQGLEFLIYFQGNSAPDKSGLPSDRFSAERTGGSVSTLTIQRTQQEDSAVYLCASRLAGQDTGELFFGEGSRLTVL.

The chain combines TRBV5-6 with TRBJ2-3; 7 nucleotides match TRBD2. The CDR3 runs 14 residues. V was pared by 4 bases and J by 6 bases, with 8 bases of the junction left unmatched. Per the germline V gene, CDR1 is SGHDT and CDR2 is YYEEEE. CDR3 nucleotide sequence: TGTGCCAGCAGCCCGCCTAGCGGCGTCGATACGCAGTATTTT. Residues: CASSPPSGVDTQYF.

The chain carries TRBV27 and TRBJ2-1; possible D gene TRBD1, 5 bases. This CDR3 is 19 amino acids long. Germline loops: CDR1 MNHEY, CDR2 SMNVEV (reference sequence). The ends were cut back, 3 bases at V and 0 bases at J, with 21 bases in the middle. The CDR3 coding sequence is TGTGCCAGCAGTTTCCGCCCGGCAGGGCCTAGGAGCTCCTACAATGAGCAGTTCTTC. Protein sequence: CASSFRPAGPRSSYNEQFF.

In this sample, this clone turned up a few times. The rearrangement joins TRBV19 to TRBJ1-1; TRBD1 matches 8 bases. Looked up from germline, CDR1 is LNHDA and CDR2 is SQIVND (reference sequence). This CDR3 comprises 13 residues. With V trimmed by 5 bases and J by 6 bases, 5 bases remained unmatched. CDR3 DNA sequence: TGTGCCAGTAGTTGGCAGGGGGCCTCTGAAGCTTTCTTT. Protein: CASSWQGASEAFF. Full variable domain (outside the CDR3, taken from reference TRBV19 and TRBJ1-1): DGGITQSPKYLFRKEGQNVTLSCEQNLNHDAMYWYRQDPGQGLRLIYYSQIVNDFQKGDIAEGYSVSREKKESFPLTVTSAQKNPTAFYLCASSWQGASEAFFGQGTRLTVV.

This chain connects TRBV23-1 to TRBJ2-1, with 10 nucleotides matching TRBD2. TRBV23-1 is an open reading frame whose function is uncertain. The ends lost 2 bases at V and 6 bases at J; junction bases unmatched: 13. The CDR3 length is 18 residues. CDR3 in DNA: TGCGCCAGCAGTCAACCCCATCGGAGCGGGGGGGCCACCAATGAGCAGTTCTTC. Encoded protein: CASSQPHRSGGATNEQFF.

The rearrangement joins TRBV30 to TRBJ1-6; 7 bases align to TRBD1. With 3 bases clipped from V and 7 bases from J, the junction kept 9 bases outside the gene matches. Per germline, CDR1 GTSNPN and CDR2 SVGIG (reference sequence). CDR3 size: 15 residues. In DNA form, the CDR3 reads TGTGCCTGGAGCCCTTGGGACAGAAGAAATTCACCCCTCCACTTT. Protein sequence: CAWSPWDRRNSPLHF.

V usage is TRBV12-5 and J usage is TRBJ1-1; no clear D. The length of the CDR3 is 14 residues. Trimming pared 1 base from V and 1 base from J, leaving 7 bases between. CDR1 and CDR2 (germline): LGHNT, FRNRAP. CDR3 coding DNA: TGTGCTAGTGGTTTGGGACACTGGAACACTGAAGCTTTCTTT. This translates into CASGLGHWNTEAFF.

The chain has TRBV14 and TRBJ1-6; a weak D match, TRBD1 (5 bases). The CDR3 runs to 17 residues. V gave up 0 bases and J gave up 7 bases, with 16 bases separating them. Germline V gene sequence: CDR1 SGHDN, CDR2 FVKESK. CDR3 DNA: TGTGCCAGCAGCCAAGAGTGGAAAGGGGATTACAATTCACCCCTCCACTTT. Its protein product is CASSQEWKGDYNSPLHF. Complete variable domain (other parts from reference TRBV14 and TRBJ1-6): EAGVTQFPSHSVIEKGQTVTLRCDPISGHDNLYWYRRVMGKEIKFLLHFVKESKQDESGMPNNRFLAERTGGTYSTLKVQPAELEDSGVYFCASSQEWKGDYNSPLHFGNGTRLTVT.

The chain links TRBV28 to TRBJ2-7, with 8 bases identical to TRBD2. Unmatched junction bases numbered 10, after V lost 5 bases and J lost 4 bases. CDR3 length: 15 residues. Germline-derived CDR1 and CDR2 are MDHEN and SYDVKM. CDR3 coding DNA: TGTGCCAGCAGTACCGCGGCGGGGGGCCGTTACGAGCAGTACTTC. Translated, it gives CASSTAAGGRYEQYF.

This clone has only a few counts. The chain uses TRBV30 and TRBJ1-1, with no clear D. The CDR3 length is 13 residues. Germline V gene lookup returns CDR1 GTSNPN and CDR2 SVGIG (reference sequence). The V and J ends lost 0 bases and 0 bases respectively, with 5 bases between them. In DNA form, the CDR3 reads TGTGCCTGGAGTGTAAACTTGAACACTGAAGCTTTCTTT. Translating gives CAWSVNLNTEAFF.

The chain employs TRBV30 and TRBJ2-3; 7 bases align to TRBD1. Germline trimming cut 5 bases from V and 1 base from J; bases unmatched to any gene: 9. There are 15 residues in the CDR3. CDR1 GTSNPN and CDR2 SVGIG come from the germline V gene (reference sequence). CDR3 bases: TGTGCCTGGTGTCGGAGAAGGGGGCGCACAGATACGCAGTATTTT. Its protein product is CAWCRRRGRTDTQYF.

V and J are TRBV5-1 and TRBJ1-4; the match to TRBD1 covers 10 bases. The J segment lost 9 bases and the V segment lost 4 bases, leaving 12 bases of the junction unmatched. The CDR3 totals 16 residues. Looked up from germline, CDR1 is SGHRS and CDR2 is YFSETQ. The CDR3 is CASSPGRGTGVQKLFF. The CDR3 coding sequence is TGCGCCAGCAGCCCGGGAAGAGGGACAGGGGTTCAAAAACTGTTTTTT.

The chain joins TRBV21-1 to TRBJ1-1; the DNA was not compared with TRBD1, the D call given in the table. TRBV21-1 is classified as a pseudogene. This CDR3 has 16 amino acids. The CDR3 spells CASSTRNRDWGTEAFF. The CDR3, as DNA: TGTGCCAGCAGCACAAGGAACAGGGATTGGGGCACTGAAGCTTTCTTT.

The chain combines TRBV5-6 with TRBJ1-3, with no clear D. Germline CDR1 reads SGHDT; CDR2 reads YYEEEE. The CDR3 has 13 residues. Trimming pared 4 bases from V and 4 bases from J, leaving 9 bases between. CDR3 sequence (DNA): TGTGCCAGCAGCCCCTTGAGGGGAAACACCATATATTTT. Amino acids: CASSPLRGNTIYF. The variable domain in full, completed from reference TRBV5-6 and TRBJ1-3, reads DAGVTQSPTHLIKTRGQQVTLRCSPKSGHDTVSWYQQALGQGPQFIFQYYEEEERQRGNFPDRFSGHQFPNYSSELNVNALLLGDSALYLCASSPLRGNTIYFGEGSWLTVV.

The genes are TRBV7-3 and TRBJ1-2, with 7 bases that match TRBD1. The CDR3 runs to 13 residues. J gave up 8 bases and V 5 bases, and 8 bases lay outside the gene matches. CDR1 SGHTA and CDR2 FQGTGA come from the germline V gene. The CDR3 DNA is TGTGCCAGCAGCCGCGACAGGGAAGGCGGCTACACCTTC. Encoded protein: CASSRDREGGYTF. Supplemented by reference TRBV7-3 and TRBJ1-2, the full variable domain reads GAGVSQTPSNKVTEKGKYVELRCDPISGHTALYWYRQSLGQGPEFLIYFQGTGAADDSGLPNDRFFAVRPEGSVSTLKIQRTERGDSAVYLCASSRDREGGYTFGSGTRLTVV.

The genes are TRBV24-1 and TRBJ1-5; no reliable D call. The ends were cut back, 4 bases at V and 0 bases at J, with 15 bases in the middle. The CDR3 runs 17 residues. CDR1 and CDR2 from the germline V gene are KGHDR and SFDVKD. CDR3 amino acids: CATSEPFSGNSNQPQHF. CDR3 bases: TGTGCCACCAGTGAGCCATTCAGCGGAAATAGCAATCAGCCCCAGCATTTT.